The clone carrying this T cell receptor beta chain was seen only once. The V end was cut by 0 bases, the J end by 0 bases, with 3 bases between. The germline CDR1 and CDR2 sequences are SGHAT and FQNNGV. The CDR3 contains 15 residues. The data were obtained in a study of blood T cell repertoires in COVID-19. Study information: T cells, B-cell-depleted T cells, or PBMCs provided the cDNA or gDNA that served as material.

Authors' analysis steps: The assay estimated nucleated cells by amplifying reference gene primers. Generated by immunoSEQ multiplex PCR, the TCRdb table keeps only in-frame clones and is missing some. That table is the source of V, J and clone size, and D and trimming were worked out from the DNA. This sample has about 110,000 clones; 85% to 90% occur once, and the top ten carry around 1.1%. The source of this sequence is a human donor in a cohort sampled during active COVID-19. Input material: peripheral blood. This chain joins TRBV11-2 and TRBJ2-6; D is unclear. In nucleotides, the CDR3 is TGTGCCAGCAGCTTAGACAGCTCTGGGGCCAACGTCCTGACTTTC. Its protein is CASSLDSSGANVLTF.